This T cell receptor beta chain was identified during a study of T cell responses to AZD1222 COVID-19 vaccine. Points from the study as a whole: Per reports, nearly half of all spike-specific TCRs target regions that are unmutated in variants. A mostly white British donor set with more females was recruited, and clonal diversity was possibly underestimated.

Germline loops: CDR1 SGHVS, CDR2 FNYEAQ. V dropped 0 bases and J dropped 0 bases, with 9 bases sitting between them. CDR3 length equals 16 residues. To note about this clone: The target antigen is unknown.

TCRdb keeps only in-frame clones here, not all; method: immunoSEQ multiplex PCR. The sample contains more than 150,000 clones, around 94% of which appear only once. This receptor was obtained from an adult who received the AZD1222 COVID-19 vaccine. The sequenced sample was peripheral blood, obtained 28 days after the second AZD1222 dose. The chain employs TRBV7-6 and TRBJ1-3; D call uncertain. DNA for the CDR3: TGTGCCAGCAGCTTAGCGCCAGGAGGCTCTGGAAACACCATATATTTT. As protein: CASSLAPGGSGNTIYF.